Listed here is a single T cell receptor beta chain. The sample belongs to a study of technical replicates of blood from several donors. Libraries were prepared by immunoSEQ multiplex PCR; TCRdb keeps only in-frame clonotypes and omits some of them. Of tens of thousands of clones in the sample, 96% were seen once. V lost 0 bases to trimming and J lost 14 bases, with 9 bases between them. Germline V gene sequence: CDR1 SGHRS, CDR2 YFSETQ. This CDR3 region has 11 residues. Sample: T cells isolated from PBMCs. This sequence joins TRBV5-1 and TRBJ2-1, with D perhaps matching TRBD2 (6 bases). This TCR was sampled from a human donor in good health. In DNA form, the CDR3 reads TGCGCCAGCAGCTTGGGGGGGGAGGAGTTCTTC. Its protein product is CASSLGGEEFF.